The present TCR beta chain was sequenced within a study of blood T cell repertoires in COVID-19. Study background: From T cells, B-cell-depleted T cells, or PBMCs came the material, which was cDNA or gDNA.

Per the authors' pipeline: Amplification from reference gene primers served as the basis for estimated nucleated cell counts. Data came from immunoSEQ multiplex PCR; TCRdb stores just in-frame clones and leaves some out. The DNA gave D and trimming, while V, J and clone size come from that table. The table lists about 15,000 clones, approximately 85% of them singletons, with 30% to 35% in the top ten. With V trimmed by 2 bases and J by 7 bases, 8 bases remained unmatched. The germline CDR1 and CDR2 sequences are SGHAT and FQNNGV. The CDR3 extends over 16 amino acids. The chain carries TRBV11-2 and TRBJ2-1; TRBD2 agrees at 10 bases. The receptor was isolated from a man in his sixties or seventies in a cohort sampled during active COVID-19. Input material: peripheral blood. The CDR3 region is CASSLRSSGSWNEQFF. The CDR3 coding sequence is TGTGCCAGCAGCTTAAGGTCTAGCGGGAGTTGGAATGAGCAGTTCTTC.